Reported below is one TCR beta chain. Treatment reported: oral pan-JAK inhibitor, 5-10 mg twice daily. This entry is derived from a study of CD8+ T cells in alopecia areata. RNA was extracted and reverse transcribed into cDNA as the sequencing template. Repertoires were generated with immunoSEQ multiplex PCR, while TCRdb's copy carries only in-frame clones and drops some. The sample carries about 180,000 clones, approximately 50% recorded once. The material was CD8+ T cells sorted from blood, obtained around week 53, from a patient treated with tofacitinib. The receptor's source is a human donor with alopecia areata.

As DNA, the CDR3 is TGTGCCAGCAGCCCGATGGACAGGGGGGACTATGGCTACACCTTC. Its translation: CASSPMDRGDYGYTF. V gene TRBV7-9 combines with J gene TRBJ1-2, with 10 bases fitting TRBD1. CDR1 and CDR2 (germline): SEHNR, FQNEAQ (reference sequence). This CDR3 is built from 15 residues. The J segment lost 3 bases and the V segment lost 5 bases, leaving 6 bases of the junction unmatched. Supplemented by reference TRBV7-9 and TRBJ1-2, the full variable domain reads DTGVSQNPRHKITKRGQNVTFRCDPISEHNRLYWYRQTLGQGPEFLTYFQNEAQLEKSRLLSDRFSAERPKGSFSTLEIQRTEQGDSAMYLCASSPMDRGDYGYTFGSGTRLTVV.